These 24 T cell receptor beta chains were sequenced from one sample in a study of CD8 T cells in Susac syndrome (dated by TCRdb to 2018 to 2020). The library was obtained by the immunoSEQ multiplex PCR assay. RNA was extracted with the RNeasy kit and roughly 0.45 to 1 ug was reverse transcribed using random hexamers. The raw public data were reprocessed by TCRdb itself: fastp quality trimming at Q25, MiXCR clonotype calling, in-frame beta chains only. Rows with a matching CDR3 protein are joined into one entry that keeps the most common DNA and genes. A total of 200,000 or so distinct CDR3 sequences appear in this sample, under 97% of them only once. The ten largest clones take up 0.093% of the sample. The source material was CD4+ T cells from PBMCs. All receptors derive from a human donor with multiple sclerosis.

The genes are TRBV6-5 and TRBJ1-5; D is unclear. V lost 0 bases to trimming and J lost 4 bases, with 7 bases between them. Germline V CDR1 and CDR2: MNHEY, SVGAGI. The CDR3 totals 14 residues. CDR3 loop: CASSYSGRNQPQHF. CDR3 DNA: TGTGCCAGCAGTTACTCGGGAAGGAATCAGCCCCAGCATTTT.

The chain couples TRBV20-1 to TRBJ2-7, with D maybe TRBD1 (6 bases). The CDR3 has 14 residues. CDR1 DFQATT and CDR2 SNEGSKA come from the germline V gene (reference sequence). V was shortened by 2 bases and J by 2 bases, with 13 bases between the two germline ends. CDR3 loop: CSARSLRQAYEQYF. The CDR3, as DNA: TGCAGTGCTAGATCCCTTAGACAGGCCTACGAGCAGTACTTC.

The genes are TRBV7-2 and TRBJ2-7; TRBD2 aligns across 12 bases. The CDR3 length is 15 residues. Germline lookup yields CDR1 SGHTA and CDR2 FQGNSA. The V gene end was trimmed by 5 bases and the J gene end by 4 bases; junction bases not matched to a gene: 6. CDR3 loop: CASSPSGTSGYEQYF. CDR3 DNA sequence: TGTGCCAGCAGCCCATCCGGGACTAGCGGGTACGAGCAGTACTTC.

As regards this clonotype: The junction does not match germline at one end; this may be a read error. The gene calls are TRBV7-2 and TRBJ2-1, with 7 nucleotides matching TRBD1. The CDR3 loop spans 12 amino acids. Germline assignment: CDR1 SGHTA and CDR2 FQGNSA. The CDR3 DNA sequence: TGTGCCAGCAGCTTACGAACCGGGACAGTCCTCTTC. Translation: CASSLRTGTVLF.

V is TRBV6-5 and J is TRBJ1-3; no clear D gene. The V end was cut by 0 bases, the J end by 7 bases, with 10 bases between. CDR3 size: 14 residues. Per germline, CDR1 MNHEY and CDR2 SVGAGI. CDR3: CASSYSPGSNTIYF. The CDR3 nucleotides read TGTGCCAGCAGTTACTCCCCGGGTTCGAACACCATATATTTT.

V gene TRBV30 combines with J gene TRBJ2-7, with no clear D. Germline V gives CDR1 GTSNPN, CDR2 SVGIG (reference sequence). This CDR3 comprises 12 residues. Trimming pared 4 bases from V and 6 bases from J, leaving 13 bases between. The CDR3 is CAWTGSRSEQYF. The CDR3 DNA reads TGTGCCTGGACAGGCAGTCGAAGCGAGCAGTACTTC.

V gene TRBV2 combines with J gene TRBJ2-7; perhaps TRBD1 as D (6 bases). This CDR3 has 16 residues. V lost 7 bases, J lost 6 bases, and 25 bases lay in between. Per the germline V gene, CDR1 is SNHLY and CDR2 is FYNNEI. The CDR3 coding sequence is TGTGCCAGCACTCAGGCCGAAACAGGGTTGGGTAGCGAGCAGTACTTC. Translation: CASTQAETGLGSEQYF.

Here the CDR3 DNA reads TGTGCCAGCAGGGATTTGGGCTATGGCTACACCTTC. It specifies CASRDLGYGYTF. J is TRBJ1-2 and V is TRBV3-1, with D hard to call. Trimming stripped 6 bases from V and 4 bases from J, with 9 bases between. This CDR3 has 12 amino acids. Germline V CDR1 and CDR2: LGHDT, YNNKEL (reference sequence).

The chain has TRBV5-1 and TRBJ2-3; D call uncertain. The V end was cut by 7 bases, the J end by 5 bases, with 11 bases between. This CDR3 has 12 residues. Looked up from germline, CDR1 is SGHRS and CDR2 is YFSETQ. The CDR3: CASSPGIDTQYF. DNA of the CDR3: TGCGCCAGCTCCCCCGGTATAGATACGCAGTATTTT.

This CDR3 reads CASSLGAASYNEQFF. CDR3 coding DNA: TGTGCCAGCAGCTTAGGAGCTGCCTCCTACAATGAGCAGTTCTTC. The chain uses TRBV7-9 and TRBJ2-1; unclear D gene. The CDR3 is made up of 15 amino acids. The germline V gene encodes CDR1 SEHNR and CDR2 FQNEAQ (reference sequence). Deletions cut 1 base from V and 0 bases from J, with 7 bases between.

The chain has TRBV13 and TRBJ2-7; D is unresolved. CDR1 is PRHDT, CDR2 FYEKMQ, per germline (reference sequence). Trimming left V 4 bases short and J 1 base short, with 8 bases between. The CDR3 sequence is 13 residues long. CDR3 nucleotide sequence: TGTGCCAGCAGCTCCGAACCTTCCTACGAGCAGTACTTC. Amino acids: CASSSEPSYEQYF.

In DNA form, the CDR3 reads TGTGCCAGCAGTTTAACGTTGAACTATAATTCACCCCTCCACTTT. Amino acid sequence: CASSLTLNYNSPLHF. V usage is TRBV27 and J usage is TRBJ1-6; D not certain. V lost 2 bases to trimming and J lost 3 bases, with 8 bases between them. The CDR3 contains 15 residues. CDR1 and CDR2 (germline): MNHEY, SMNVEV (reference sequence).

The V and J genes are TRBV7-3 and TRBJ2-3; D might be TRBD2 (5 bases). Per the germline V gene, CDR1 is SGHTA and CDR2 is FQGTGA. The CDR3 is 11 amino acids. Trimming pared 6 bases from V and 8 bases from J, leaving 9 bases between. For the CDR3, the DNA is TGTGCCAGCAGTTCGGGGTTTACGCAGTATTTT. This codes for CASSSGFTQYF. Variable domain in full (rest from reference TRBV7-3 and TRBJ2-3): GAGVSQTPSNKVTEKGKYVELRCDPISGHTALYWYRQSLGQGPEFLIYFQGTGAADDSGLPNDRFFAVRPEGSVSTLKIQRTERGDSAVYLCASSSGFTQYFGPGTRLTVL.

Comments on this clonotype: A junction end diverges from the germline sequence, so it may reflect a read error. The V call is TRBV20-1, the J call TRBJ1-2; perhaps TRBD1 as D (5 bases). This CDR3 has 11 amino acids. Germline CDR1 DFQATT, CDR2 SNEGSKA (reference sequence). The DNA of the CDR3 is TGCAGTGCTAGAGATATGCAGGGAGATCCGTTC. It encodes CSARDMQGDPF.

The genes are TRBV18 and TRBJ2-5, with D tentatively TRBD2 (6 bases). The CDR3 runs to 14 residues. Germline lookup yields CDR1 KGHSH and CDR2 LQKENI. V dropped 3 bases and J dropped 5 bases, with 13 bases sitting between them. CDR3 DNA sequence: TGTGCCAGCTCACCCTCCGGGACTCGGGAGACCCAGTACTTC. This sequence encodes CASSPSGTRETQYF.

The gene calls are TRBV9 and TRBJ2-5; 7 bases agree with TRBD2. With V trimmed by 4 bases and J by 5 bases, 5 bases remained unmatched. The germline gives CDR1 SGDLS, CDR2 YYNGEE. This CDR3 contains 13 residues. CDR3 loop: CASSLGGWETQYF. CDR3 DNA sequence: TGTGCCAGCAGCCTCGGGGGGTGGGAGACCCAGTACTTC. Looking up the rest from reference TRBV9 and TRBJ2-5 gives the full variable domain: DSGVTQTPKHLITATGQRVTLRCSPRSGDLSVYWYQQSLDQGLQFLIQYYNGEERAKGNILERFSAQQFPDLHSELNLSSLELGDSALYFCASSLGGWETQYFGPGTRLLVL.

The chain joins TRBV30 to TRBJ1-4, with 7 bases aligning to TRBD1. CDR3 length equals 13 residues. Germline V gene data show CDR1 as GTSNPN and CDR2 as SVGIG (reference sequence). Trimming removed 3 bases from V and 7 bases from J; junction bases left unmatched: 5. CDR3 in amino acids: CAWSWTGGEKLFF. Here the CDR3 DNA reads TGTGCCTGGAGCTGGACAGGCGGTGAAAAACTGTTTTTT.

CDR3 amino acids: CATSDFRETQYF. DNA of the CDR3: TGTGCCACCAGTGATTTTCGAGAGACCCAGTACTTC. The chain employs TRBV24-1 and TRBJ2-5; the D is unclear. Per germline, CDR1 KGHDR and CDR2 SFDVKD. V lost 1 base to trimming and J lost 4 bases, with 3 bases between them. The CDR3 covers 12 residues.

The chain has TRBV14 and TRBJ1-2, with no clear D. Deletions cut 4 bases from V and 0 bases from J, with 9 bases between. CDR3 length: 14 residues. CDR1 and CDR2 (germline): SGHDN, FVKESK. The CDR3 sequence is CASSLGPPNYGYTF. The CDR3 DNA reads TGTGCCAGCAGCCTTGGGCCACCTAACTATGGCTACACCTTC. Looking up the rest from reference TRBV14 and TRBJ1-2 gives the full variable domain: EAGVTQFPSHSVIEKGQTVTLRCDPISGHDNLYWYRRVMGKEIKFLLHFVKESKQDESGMPNNRFLAERTGGTYSTLKVQPAELEDSGVYFCASSLGPPNYGYTFGSGTRLTVV.

The V and J genes are TRBV2 and TRBJ2-7, with 12 bases that match TRBD2. Germline lookup yields CDR1 SNHLY and CDR2 FYNNEI. This CDR3 has 17 amino acids. V lost 8 bases to trimming and J lost 2 bases; unmatched junction nucleotides: 13. CDR3 nucleotides: TGTGCCAGCCTAAAAGGACTAGCGGGGTACTCTCCCTACGAGCAGTACTTC. Translating it yields CASLKGLAGYSPYEQYF.

This chain links TRBV9 with TRBJ2-1, with 9 bases lining up with TRBD1. Germline assignment: CDR1 SGDLS and CDR2 YYNGEE. The CDR3 sequence is 15 residues long. Losses at the gene ends were 0 bases for V and 9 bases for J; bases not matched to a gene: 7. The CDR3 coding sequence is TGTGCCAGCAGCGTAGTCAGAGGACAGGGGAGTGAGCAGTTCTTC. Protein sequence: CASSVVRGQGSEQFF.

The chain employs TRBV19 and TRBJ2-7; TRBD1 aligns across 8 bases. From germline, CDR1 is LNHDA and CDR2 SQIVND (reference sequence). V was clipped by 5 bases and J by 6 bases; unmatched bases: 12. The CDR3 covers 15 residues. The CDR3 is CASSVRQGTGAEQYF. In DNA, the CDR3 is TGTGCCAGTAGTGTACGACAGGGGACCGGAGCCGAGCAGTACTTC.

V usage is TRBV11-2 and J usage is TRBJ2-5; 11 positions match TRBD2. Per germline, CDR1 SGHAT and CDR2 FQNNGV. This CDR3 is 17 amino acids long. V lost 5 bases, J lost 1 base, and 9 bases stayed unmatched. DNA of the CDR3: TGTGCCAGCAGCCCACGGACTAGCGGGCGTATCCAAGAGACCCAGTACTTC. Amino acids: CASSPRTSGRIQETQYF.

The chain links TRBV6-1 to TRBJ1-5; 7 bases fit TRBD1. The junction had 9 bases not matched to a gene; V was cut back by 3 bases and J by 1 base. Germline CDR1 reads MNHNS; CDR2 reads SASEGT. The CDR3 totals 17 residues. The DNA of the CDR3 is TGTGCCAGCAGTGACGCCTATGACAGGGAAAGCAATCAGCCCCAGCATTTT. This sequence encodes CASSDAYDRESNQPQHF.